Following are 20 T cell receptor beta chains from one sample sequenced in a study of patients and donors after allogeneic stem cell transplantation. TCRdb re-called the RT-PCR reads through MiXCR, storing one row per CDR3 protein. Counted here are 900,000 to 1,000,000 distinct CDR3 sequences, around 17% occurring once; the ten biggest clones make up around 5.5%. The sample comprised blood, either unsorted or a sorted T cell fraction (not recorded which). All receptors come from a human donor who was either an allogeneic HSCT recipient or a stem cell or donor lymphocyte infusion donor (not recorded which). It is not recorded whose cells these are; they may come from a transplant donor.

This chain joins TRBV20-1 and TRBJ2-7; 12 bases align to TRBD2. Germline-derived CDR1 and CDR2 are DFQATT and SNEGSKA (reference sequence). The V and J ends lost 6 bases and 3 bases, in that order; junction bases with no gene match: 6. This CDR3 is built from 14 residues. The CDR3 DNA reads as TGCAGTGCCCATCCGGGACTAGCGGGCTACGAGCAGTACTTC. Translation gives CSAHPGLAGYEQYF.

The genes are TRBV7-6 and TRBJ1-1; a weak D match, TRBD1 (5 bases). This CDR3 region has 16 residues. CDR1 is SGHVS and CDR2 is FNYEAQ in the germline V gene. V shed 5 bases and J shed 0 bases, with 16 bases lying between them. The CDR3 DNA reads TGTGCCAGCAGCGGTGGGTGGGGGAGTATGAACACTGAAGCTTTCTTT. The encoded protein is CASSGGWGSMNTEAFF.

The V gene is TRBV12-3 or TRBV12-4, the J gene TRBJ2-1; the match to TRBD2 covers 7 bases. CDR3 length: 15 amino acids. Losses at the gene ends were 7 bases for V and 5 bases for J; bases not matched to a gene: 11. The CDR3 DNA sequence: TGTGCCAGCACTCCTGGAGGGACTACAAACAATGAGCAGTTCTTC. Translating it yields CASTPGGTTNNEQFF.

The chain's CDR3 is CASSLWAGGNSEAFF. The CDR3 nucleotides are TGTGCCAGCAGTTTATGGGCAGGGGGCAACTCTGAAGCTTTCTTT. The rearrangement joins TRBV27 to TRBJ1-1; 8 bases line up with TRBD1. Germline CDR1 reads MNHEY; CDR2 reads SMNVEV (reference sequence). V gave up 1 base and J gave up 6 bases; unmatched junction bases: 7. The CDR3 totals 15 residues.

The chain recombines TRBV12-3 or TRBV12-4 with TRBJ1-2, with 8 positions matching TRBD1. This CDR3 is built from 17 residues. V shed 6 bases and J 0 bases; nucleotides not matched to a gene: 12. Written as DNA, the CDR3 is TGTGCCAGCAGGCACATCCGGGACAGGAGAGCTAACTATGGCTACACCTTC. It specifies CASRHIRDRRANYGYTF.

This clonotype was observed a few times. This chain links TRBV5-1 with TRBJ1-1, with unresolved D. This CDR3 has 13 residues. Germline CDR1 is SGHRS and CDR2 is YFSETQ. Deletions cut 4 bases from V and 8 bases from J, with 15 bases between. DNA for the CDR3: TGCGCCAGCAGCCCCTCTCCCGATAGGGAAGCTTTCTTT. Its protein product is CASSPSPDREAFF.

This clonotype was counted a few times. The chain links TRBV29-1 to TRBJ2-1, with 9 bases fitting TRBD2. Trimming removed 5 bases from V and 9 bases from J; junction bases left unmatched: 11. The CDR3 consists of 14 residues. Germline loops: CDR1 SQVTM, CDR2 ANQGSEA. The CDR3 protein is CSVKPAGGPGEQFF. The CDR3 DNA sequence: TGCAGCGTTAAACCGGCGGGGGGGCCTGGTGAGCAGTTCTTC.

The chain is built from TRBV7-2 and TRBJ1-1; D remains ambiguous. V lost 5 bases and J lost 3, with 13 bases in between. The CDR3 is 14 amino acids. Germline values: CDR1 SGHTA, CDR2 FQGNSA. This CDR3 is CASSRPLAHTEAFF. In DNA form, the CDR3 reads TGTGCCAGCAGCCGCCCCTTAGCACACACTGAAGCTTTCTTT.

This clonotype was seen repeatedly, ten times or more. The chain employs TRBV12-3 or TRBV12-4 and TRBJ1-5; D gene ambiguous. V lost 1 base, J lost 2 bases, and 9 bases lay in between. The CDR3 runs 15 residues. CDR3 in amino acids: CASSLVPNGNQPQHF. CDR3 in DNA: TGTGCCAGCAGTTTAGTTCCAAATGGCAATCAGCCCCAGCATTTT.

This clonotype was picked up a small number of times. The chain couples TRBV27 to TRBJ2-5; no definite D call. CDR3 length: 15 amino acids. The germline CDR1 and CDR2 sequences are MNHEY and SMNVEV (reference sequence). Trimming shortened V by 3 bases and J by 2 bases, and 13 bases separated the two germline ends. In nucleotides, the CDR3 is TGTGCCAGCAGTTTCCTTCAGGAGCATCAAGAGACCCAGTACTTC. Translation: CASSFLQEHQETQYF.

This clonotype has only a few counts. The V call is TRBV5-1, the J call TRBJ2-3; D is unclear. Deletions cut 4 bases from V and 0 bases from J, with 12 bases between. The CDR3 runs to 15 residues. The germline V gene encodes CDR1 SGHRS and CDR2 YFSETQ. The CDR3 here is CASSVVQPSTDTQYF. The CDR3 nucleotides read TGCGCCAGCAGCGTGGTACAGCCTAGCACAGATACGCAGTATTTT.

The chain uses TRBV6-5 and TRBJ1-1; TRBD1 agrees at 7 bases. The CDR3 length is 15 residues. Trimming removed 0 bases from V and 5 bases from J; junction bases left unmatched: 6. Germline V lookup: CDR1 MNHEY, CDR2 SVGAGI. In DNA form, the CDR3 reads TGTGCCAGCAGTTACTCTCGACAGGGAAGTACTGAAGCTTTCTTT. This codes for CASSYSRQGSTEAFF.

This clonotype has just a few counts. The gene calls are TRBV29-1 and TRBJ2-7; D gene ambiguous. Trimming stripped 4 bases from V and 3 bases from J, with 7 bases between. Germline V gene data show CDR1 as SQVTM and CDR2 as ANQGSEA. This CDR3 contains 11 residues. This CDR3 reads CSVVSGYEQYF. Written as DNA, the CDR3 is TGCAGCGTTGTTTCGGGCTACGAGCAGTACTTC.

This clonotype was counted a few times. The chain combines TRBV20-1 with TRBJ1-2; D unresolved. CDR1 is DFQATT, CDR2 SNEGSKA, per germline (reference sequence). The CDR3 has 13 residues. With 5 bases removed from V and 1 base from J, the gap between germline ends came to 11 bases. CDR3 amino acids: CSALPRNNYGYTF. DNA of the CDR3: TGCAGTGCTTTACCCAGGAATAACTATGGCTACACCTTC.

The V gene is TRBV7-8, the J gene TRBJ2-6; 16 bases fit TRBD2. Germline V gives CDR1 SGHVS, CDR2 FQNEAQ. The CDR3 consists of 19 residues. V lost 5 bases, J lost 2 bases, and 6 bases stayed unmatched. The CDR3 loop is CASSPLGLAGGAGANVLTF. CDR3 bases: TGTGCCAGCAGCCCGCTGGGACTAGCGGGAGGGGCTGGGGCCAACGTCCTGACTTTC. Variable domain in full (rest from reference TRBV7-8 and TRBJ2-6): GAGVSQSPRYKVAKRGQDVALRCDPISGHVSLFWYQQALGQGPEFLTYFQNEAQLDKSGLPSDRFFAERPEGSVSTLKIQRTQQEDSAVYLCASSPLGLAGGAGANVLTFGAGSRLTVL.

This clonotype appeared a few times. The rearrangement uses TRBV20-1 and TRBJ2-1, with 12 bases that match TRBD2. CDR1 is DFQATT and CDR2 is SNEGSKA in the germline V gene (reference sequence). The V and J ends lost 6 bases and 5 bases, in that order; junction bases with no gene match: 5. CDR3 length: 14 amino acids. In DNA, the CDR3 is TGCAGTGCGGAGCTAGCGGGGGGGAACAATGAGCAGTTCTTC. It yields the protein CSAELAGGNNEQFF.

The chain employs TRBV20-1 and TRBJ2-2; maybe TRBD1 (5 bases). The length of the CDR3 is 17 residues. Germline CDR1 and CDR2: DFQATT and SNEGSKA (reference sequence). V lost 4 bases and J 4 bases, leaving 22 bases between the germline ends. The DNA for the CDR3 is TGCAGTGCTAAGGGAACAGGCGTCACGCCGGGCACCGGGGAGCTGTTTTTT. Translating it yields CSAKGTGVTPGTGELFF.

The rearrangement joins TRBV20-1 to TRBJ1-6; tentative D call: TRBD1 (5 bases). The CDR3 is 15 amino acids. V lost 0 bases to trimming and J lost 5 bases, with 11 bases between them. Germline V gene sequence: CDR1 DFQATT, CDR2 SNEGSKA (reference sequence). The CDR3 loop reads CSARDPRGNNSPLHF. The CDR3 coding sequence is TGCAGTGCTAGAGATCCGAGGGGAAATAATTCACCCCTCCACTTT.

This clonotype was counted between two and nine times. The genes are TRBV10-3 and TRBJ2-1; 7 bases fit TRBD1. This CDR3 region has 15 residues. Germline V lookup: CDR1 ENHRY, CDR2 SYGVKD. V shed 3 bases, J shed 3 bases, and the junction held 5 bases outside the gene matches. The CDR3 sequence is CAISDESGGYNEQFF. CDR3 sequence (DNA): TGTGCCATCAGTGACGAATCAGGGGGCTACAATGAGCAGTTCTTC.

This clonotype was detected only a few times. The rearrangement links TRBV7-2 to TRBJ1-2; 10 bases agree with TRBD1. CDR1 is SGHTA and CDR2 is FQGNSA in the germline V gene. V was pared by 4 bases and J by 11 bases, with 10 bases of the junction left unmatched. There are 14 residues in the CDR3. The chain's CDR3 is CASSSRDRGRGYTF. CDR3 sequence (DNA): TGTGCCAGCAGCTCCCGGGACAGGGGAAGAGGGTACACCTTC.